These 2 T cell receptor beta chains share one sample of origin, sequenced in a study of regulatory T cells in long-lasting Graves disease. Time point of the sample: newly diagnosed GD, antithyroid drugs for less than 3 months. Scientists built the TCR library using RNA that was extracted from PBMCs. Sequencing libraries for TCR beta were prepared with iRepertoire HTBI primers and Arm-PCR of CDR3 regions. MiXCR, applied by TCRdb to the multiplex PCR reads, yields one record per CDR3 protein. The repertoire consists of 440,000 or so distinct CDR3 sequences, with roughly 15% occurring once and the leading ten covering around 10%. This sample was shared with a second study, whose subject was T cells in Graves' hyperthyroidism and ophthalmopathy.

The specimen comprised peripheral blood mononuclear cells (PBMCs), sampled at new diagnosis, from a patient treated with antithyroid drugs. These TCRs come from a woman aged 25 to 39 with Graves disease.

This clonotype was found a few times. This chain connects TRBV4-1 to TRBJ2-7, with 7 bases identical to TRBD1. The V gene end was trimmed by 4 bases and the J gene end by 0 bases; junction bases not matched to a gene: 9. There are 16 residues in the CDR3. The V gene's germline CDR1 is MGHRA and CDR2 YSYEKL. The CDR3 nucleotides read TGCGCCAGCAGCCGAGGGGGCGGGCGCCGCTCCTACGAGCAGTACTTC. The encoded protein is CASSRGGGRRSYEQYF.

This clonotype was picked up a small number of times. V usage is TRBV29-1 and J usage is TRBJ2-2, with TRBD1 as a possible D gene (6 bases). Germline CDR1 and CDR2: SQVTM and ANQGSEA. Trimming left V 5 bases short and J 4 bases short, with 11 bases between. The CDR3 contains 13 residues. CDR3 DNA: TGCAGCGTTACGGGACACTTCACCGGGGAGCTGTTTTTT. It translates to CSVTGHFTGELFF.